This record looks at one TCR beta chain sequence and its context. Antigen specificity is unknown. This entry is derived from a study of CD8 T cells in ankylosing spondylitis. Study-wide results and caveats: CD8+ disease-linked clones were present at relatively low frequencies in blood. Seemingly characteristic of ankylosing spondylitis blood was a TCR beta motif consisting of under 10 highly homologous variants.

TCRdb independently ran MiXCR on the 5' RACE reads; one entry per CDR3 protein. Among under 250,000 distinct CDR3 sequences listed, roughly 26% were seen once. Germline loops: CDR1 DFQATT, CDR2 SNEGSKA (reference sequence). The ends were cut back, 6 bases at V and 0 bases at J, with 12 bases in the middle. The CDR3 spans 14 residues. The TCR originated in a male donor with ankylosing spondylitis or in good health (not recorded which). Source material: blood, either unsorted or a sorted T cell fraction (not recorded which). V is TRBV20-1 and J is TRBJ2-1; D may be TRBD2 (5 bases). The CDR3 reads CSADERSSYNEQFF. The CDR3 nucleotides are TGCAGTGCGGATGAGCGGAGCTCCTACAATGAGCAGTTCTTC.